These 14 T cell receptor beta chains came from one sample sequenced in a study of identical twins. Each CDR3 protein is one row after TCRdb ran MiXCR on the 5' RACE reads. The sample yields about 520,000 distinct CDR3 sequences, approximately 22% seen once. The sample also formed part of further work on T cells expressing NK-cell markers.

Sequenced sample: CD4+ T cells sorted from blood. The receptors derive from a woman younger than 30 in good health.

V gene TRBV12-3 or TRBV12-4 combines with J gene TRBJ1-4; perhaps TRBD1 as D (5 bases). The CDR3 loop spans 15 amino acids. The V and J ends lost 6 bases and 3 bases respectively, with 14 bases between them. DNA for the CDR3: TGTGCCAGCAGAAAATCTGGGGGGTCTAATGAAAAACTGTTTTTT. It yields the protein CASRKSGGSNEKLFF.

This clonotype was found a few times. The genes are TRBV12-3 or TRBV12-4 and TRBJ1-1; 8 bases line up with TRBD1. The trim removed 6 bases at V and 11 bases at J, leaving 8 bases unmatched. This CDR3 region has 12 residues. CDR3 sequence reads: CASRGQGIIAFF. In DNA form, the CDR3 reads TGTGCCAGCAGAGGACAGGGAATTATTGCTTTCTTT.

Many counts were recorded for this clonotype. The J gene is TRBJ2-1, the V gene TRBV20-1; 10 bases agree with TRBD2. The V gene end was trimmed by 6 bases and the J gene end by 3 bases; junction bases not matched to a gene: 8. The V gene's germline CDR1 is DFQATT and CDR2 SNEGSKA (reference sequence). This CDR3 has 15 residues. CDR3 DNA sequence: TGCAGTGCAGCAAGTAGCGGGAGGCACTACAATGAGCAGTTCTTC. Protein product: CSAASSGRHYNEQFF.

Note on this clonotype: It may be a read error: a sequence one base away is much more abundant. The genes are TRBV6-2 or TRBV6-3 and TRBJ1-2; D is possibly TRBD1 (5 bases). Trimming pared 6 bases from V and 2 bases from J, leaving 7 bases between. Germline assignment: CDR1 MNHEY and CDR2 SVGEGT. The CDR3 sequence is 12 residues long. This CDR3 reads CASREGNYGYTF. The CDR3 nucleotides read TGTGCCAGCAGAGAGGGGAACTATGGCTACACCTTC.

This clonotype occurred many times. The V gene is TRBV12-3 or TRBV12-4, the J gene TRBJ2-7, with 7 bases lining up with TRBD1. The trim removed 6 bases at V and 7 bases at J, leaving 9 bases unmatched. The CDR3 loop spans 13 amino acids. CDR3 sequence reads: CASSPQTGYEQYF. The DNA of the CDR3 is TGTGCCAGCAGCCCACAGACAGGGTATGAGCAGTACTTC.

The V call is TRBV9, the J call TRBJ1-1; D is uncertain. The CDR3 loop spans 13 amino acids. Germline CDR1 reads SGDLS; CDR2 reads YYNGEE. Trimming removed 3 bases from V and 2 bases from J, with 8 bases in between. DNA for the CDR3: TGTGCCAGCAGCGGCCGGGCCAACACTGAAGCTTTCTTT. This encodes CASSGRANTEAFF.

The V and J genes are TRBV20-1 and TRBJ2-2; maybe TRBD2 (5 bases). CDR1 is DFQATT, CDR2 SNEGSKA, per germline (reference sequence). The CDR3 totals 14 residues. V lost 3 bases and J lost 4, with 12 bases in between. Here the CDR3 DNA reads TGCAGTGCTAGGGCGTACGAGGGCACCGGGGAGCTGTTTTTT. Protein sequence: CSARAYEGTGELFF.

The rearrangement links TRBV12-3 or TRBV12-4 to TRBJ1-2; D may be TRBD1 (5 bases). This CDR3 contains 14 residues. The V and J ends lost 1 base and 1 base respectively, with 7 bases between them. CDR3: CASSLGRDNYGYTF. The CDR3 DNA follows: TGTGCCAGCAGTTTAGGCAGGGATAACTATGGCTACACCTTC.

The gene calls are TRBV7-2 and TRBJ2-7; TRBD2 agrees at 9 bases. This CDR3 comprises 17 residues. The ends lost 5 bases at V and 4 bases at J; junction bases unmatched: 15. Germline values: CDR1 SGHTA, CDR2 FQGNSA. The CDR3, as DNA: TGTGCCAGCAGCCATACTAGCGGGCGGGGTGTTTTATACGAGCAGTACTTC. It specifies CASSHTSGRGVLYEQYF.

The J gene is TRBJ2-2, the V gene TRBV18, with 7 nucleotides matching TRBD1. Germline assignment: CDR1 KGHSH and CDR2 LQKENI. Trimming removed 0 bases from V and 6 bases from J; junction bases left unmatched: 7. The CDR3 contains 16 residues. The CDR3 DNA follows: TGTGCCAGCTCACCACCTGGAACAAGGGGGCCCGGGGAGCTGTTTTTT. This gives the protein CASSPPGTRGPGELFF.

This clonotype was seen more than once but under ten times. This chain uses TRBV7-3 with TRBJ2-2; weak D call: TRBD1 (5 bases). CDR1 and CDR2 from the germline V gene are SGHTA and FQGTGA. There are 14 residues in the CDR3. V was cut by 6 bases and J by 7 bases, with 15 bases left in between. The CDR3 reads CASRRQRNVGELFF. Here the CDR3 DNA reads TGTGCCAGCAGGCGACAGAGGAACGTCGGGGAGCTGTTTTTT.

The table lists this clonotype with a few counts. The rearrangement uses TRBV7-2 and TRBJ2-1, with 14 positions matching TRBD2. The CDR3 length is 15 residues. Germline CDR1 reads SGHTA; CDR2 reads FQGNSA. The V segment lost 8 bases and the J segment 7 bases; nucleotides outside the gene matches: 7. The CDR3: CASLLGTSGSNEQFF. The CDR3 region has the DNA TGTGCCAGCCTCTTGGGGACTAGCGGGAGTAATGAGCAGTTCTTC. The complete variable domain, with remaining parts taken from reference TRBV7-2 and TRBJ2-1, reads GAGVSQSPSNKVTEKGKDVELRCDPISGHTALYWYRQSLGQGLEFLIYFQGNSAPDKSGLPSDRFSAERTGGSVSTLTIQRTQQEDSAVYLCASLLGTSGSNEQFFGPGTRLTVL.

The chain combines TRBV5-8 with TRBJ2-3, with D unresolved. Germline V gene lookup returns CDR1 SGHTS and CDR2 YDEGEE. The CDR3 has 17 amino acids. V gave up 4 bases and J gave up 2 bases, with 20 bases separating them. The CDR3 DNA is TGTGCCAGCAGCCTTCTCCTGGGGTTCCATCTCACAGATACGCAGTATTTT. It encodes CASSLLLGFHLTDTQYF.

The chain joins TRBV4-3 to TRBJ2-1; TRBD2 agrees at 11 bases. The V segment lost 3 bases and the J segment 1 base; nucleotides outside the gene matches: 8. CDR3 size: 18 residues. Per the germline V gene, CDR1 is LGHNA and CDR2 is YSLEER. This CDR3 reads CASSQGTSGGLSYNEQFF. The CDR3, as DNA: TGCGCCAGCAGCCAGGGGACTAGCGGCGGTCTTTCCTACAATGAGCAGTTCTTC.